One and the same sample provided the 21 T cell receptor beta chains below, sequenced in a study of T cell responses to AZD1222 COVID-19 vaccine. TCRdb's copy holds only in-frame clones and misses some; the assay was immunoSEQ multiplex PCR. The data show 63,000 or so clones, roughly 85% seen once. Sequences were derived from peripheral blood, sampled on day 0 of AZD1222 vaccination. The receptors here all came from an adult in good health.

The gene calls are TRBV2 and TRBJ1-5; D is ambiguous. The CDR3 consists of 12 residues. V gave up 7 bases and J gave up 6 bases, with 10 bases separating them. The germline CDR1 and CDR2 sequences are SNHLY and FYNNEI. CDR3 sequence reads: CASTEGSQPQHF. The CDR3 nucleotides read TGTGCCAGCACCGAAGGCAGTCAGCCCCAGCATTTT.

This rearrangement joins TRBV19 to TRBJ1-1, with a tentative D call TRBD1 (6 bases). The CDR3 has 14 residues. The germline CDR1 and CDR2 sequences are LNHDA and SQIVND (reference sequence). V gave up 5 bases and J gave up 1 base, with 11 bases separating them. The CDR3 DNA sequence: TGTGCCAGTAGTCCACAGGGCCCGAACACTGAAGCTTTCTTT. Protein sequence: CASSPQGPNTEAFF.

CDR3 region: CASSMSPGVSSNQPQHF. The CDR3 DNA reads TGTGCCAGTAGTATGTCCCCAGGGGTTTCTAGCAATCAGCCCCAGCATTTT. The chain uses TRBV19 and TRBJ1-5, with TRBD1 as a possible D gene (6 bases). The CDR3 extends over 17 amino acids. V was clipped by 3 bases and J by 0 bases, with 15 bases between them. Germline CDR1 LNHDA, CDR2 SQIVND (reference sequence). Full variable domain (outside the CDR3, taken from reference TRBV19 and TRBJ1-5): DGGITQSPKYLFRKEGQNVTLSCEQNLNHDAMYWYRQDPGQGLRLIYYSQIVNDFQKGDIAEGYSVSREKKESFPLTVTSAQKNPTAFYLCASSMSPGVSSNQPQHFGDGTRLSIL.

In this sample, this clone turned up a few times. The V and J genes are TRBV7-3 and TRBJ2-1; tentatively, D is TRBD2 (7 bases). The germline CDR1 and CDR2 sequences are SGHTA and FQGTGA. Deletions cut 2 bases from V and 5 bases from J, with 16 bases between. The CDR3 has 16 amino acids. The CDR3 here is CASSLGPGGGDNEQFF. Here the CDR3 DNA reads TGTGCCAGCAGCTTAGGACCGGGGGGCGGCGACAATGAGCAGTTCTTC.

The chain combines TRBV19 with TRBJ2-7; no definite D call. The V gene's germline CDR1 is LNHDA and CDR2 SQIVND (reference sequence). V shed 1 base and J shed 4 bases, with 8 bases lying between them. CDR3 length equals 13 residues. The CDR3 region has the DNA TGTGCCAGTAGTATAGGGTCCGGTTACGAGCAGTACTTC. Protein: CASSIGSGYEQYF.

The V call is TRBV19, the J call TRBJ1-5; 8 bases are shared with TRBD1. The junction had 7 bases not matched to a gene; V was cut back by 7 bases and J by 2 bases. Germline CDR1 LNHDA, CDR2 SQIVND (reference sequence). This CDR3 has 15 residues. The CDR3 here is CASTPTDRGNQPQHF. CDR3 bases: TGTGCCAGTACTCCAACGGACAGGGGCAATCAGCCCCAGCATTTT.

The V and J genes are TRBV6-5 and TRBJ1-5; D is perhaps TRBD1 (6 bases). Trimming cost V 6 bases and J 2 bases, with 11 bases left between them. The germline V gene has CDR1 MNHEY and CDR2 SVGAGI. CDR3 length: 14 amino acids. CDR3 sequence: CASSPGQRNQPQHF. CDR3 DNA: TGTGCCAGCAGCCCCGGACAGCGCAATCAGCCCCAGCATTTT.

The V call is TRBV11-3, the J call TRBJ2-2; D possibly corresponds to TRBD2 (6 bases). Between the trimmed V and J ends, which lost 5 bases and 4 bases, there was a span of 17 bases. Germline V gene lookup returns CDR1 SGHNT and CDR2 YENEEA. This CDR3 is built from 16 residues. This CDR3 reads CASSPGRGRGTGELFF. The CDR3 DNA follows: TGTGCCAGCAGCCCCGGGCGGGGAAGGGGCACCGGGGAGCTGTTTTTT.

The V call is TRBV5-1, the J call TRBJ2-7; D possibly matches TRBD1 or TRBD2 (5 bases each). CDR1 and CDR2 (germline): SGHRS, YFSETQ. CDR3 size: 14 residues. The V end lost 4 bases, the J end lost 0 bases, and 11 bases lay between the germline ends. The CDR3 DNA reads TGCGCCAGCAGCGCCTCCGGGACCTCCTACGAGCAGTACTTC. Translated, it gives CASSASGTSYEQYF.

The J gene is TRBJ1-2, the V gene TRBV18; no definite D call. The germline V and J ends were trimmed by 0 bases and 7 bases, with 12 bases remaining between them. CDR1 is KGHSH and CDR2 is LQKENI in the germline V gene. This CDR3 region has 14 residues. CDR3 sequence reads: CASSPPGVPSGYTF. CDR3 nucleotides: TGTGCCAGCTCACCACCCGGGGTCCCTAGTGGCTACACCTTC.

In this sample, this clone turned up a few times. The CDR3 bases are TGTGCCTGGAGTGTAAAAGAGACCCAGTACTTC. This sequence encodes CAWSVKETQYF. The J gene is TRBJ2-5, the V gene TRBV30; unclear D gene. The V gene lost 0 bases and the J gene lost 3 bases, with 2 bases spanning the gap. Germline V gene data show CDR1 as GTSNPN and CDR2 as SVGIG (reference sequence). This CDR3 is built from 11 residues.

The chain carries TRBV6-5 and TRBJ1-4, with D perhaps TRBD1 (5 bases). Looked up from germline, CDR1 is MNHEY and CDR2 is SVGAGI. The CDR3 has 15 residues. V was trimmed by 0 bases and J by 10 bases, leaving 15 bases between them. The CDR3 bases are TGTGCCAGCAGTTACTCGATAGACGTGGGGGGAAAACTGTTTTTT. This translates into CASSYSIDVGGKLFF.

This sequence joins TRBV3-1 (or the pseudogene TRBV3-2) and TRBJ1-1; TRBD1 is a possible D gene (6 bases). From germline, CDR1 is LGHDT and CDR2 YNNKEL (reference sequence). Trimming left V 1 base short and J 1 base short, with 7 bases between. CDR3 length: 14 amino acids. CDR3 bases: TGTGCCAGCAGCCAAGTAGGGGGGAACACTGAAGCTTTCTTT. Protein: CASSQVGGNTEAFF.

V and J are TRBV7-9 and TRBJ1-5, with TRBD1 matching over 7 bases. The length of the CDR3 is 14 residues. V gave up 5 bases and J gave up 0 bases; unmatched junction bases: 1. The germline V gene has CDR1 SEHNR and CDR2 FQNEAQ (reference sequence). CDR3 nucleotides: TGTGCCAGCAGCGGGACAGTTAGCAATCAGCCCCAGCATTTT. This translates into CASSGTVSNQPQHF.

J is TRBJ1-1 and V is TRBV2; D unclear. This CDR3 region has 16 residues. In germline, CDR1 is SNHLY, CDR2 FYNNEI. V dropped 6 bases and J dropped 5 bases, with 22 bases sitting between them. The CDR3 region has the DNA TGTGCCAGCAGACCTCAGGAAGCCGAAGGGAGGACTGAAGCTTTCTTT. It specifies CASRPQEAEGRTEAFF.

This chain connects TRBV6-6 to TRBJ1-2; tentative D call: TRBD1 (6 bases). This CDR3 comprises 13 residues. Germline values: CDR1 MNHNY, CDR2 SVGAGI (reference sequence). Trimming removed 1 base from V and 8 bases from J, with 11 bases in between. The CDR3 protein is CASSYYREGGYTF. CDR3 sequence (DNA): TGTGCCAGCAGTTACTACAGGGAGGGCGGCTACACCTTC.

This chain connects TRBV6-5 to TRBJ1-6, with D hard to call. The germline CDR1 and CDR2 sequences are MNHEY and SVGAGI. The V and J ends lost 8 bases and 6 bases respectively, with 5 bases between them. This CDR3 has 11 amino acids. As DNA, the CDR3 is TGTGCCAGCCATAGTAATTCACCCCTCCACTTT. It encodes CASHSNSPLHF.

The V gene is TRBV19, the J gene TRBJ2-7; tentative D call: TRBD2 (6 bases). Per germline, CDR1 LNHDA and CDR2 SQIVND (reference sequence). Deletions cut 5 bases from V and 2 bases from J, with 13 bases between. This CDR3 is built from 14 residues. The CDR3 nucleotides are TGTGCCAGTAGTCCCTGGGACTCAGCCTACGAGCAGTACTTC. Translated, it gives CASSPWDSAYEQYF.

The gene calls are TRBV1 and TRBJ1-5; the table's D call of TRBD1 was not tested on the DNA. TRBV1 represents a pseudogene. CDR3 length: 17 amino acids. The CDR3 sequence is CTSSRAFDRVSNQPQHF. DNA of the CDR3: TGCACCAGCAGTCGGGCATTTGACAGGGTGAGCAATCAGCCCCAGCATTTT.

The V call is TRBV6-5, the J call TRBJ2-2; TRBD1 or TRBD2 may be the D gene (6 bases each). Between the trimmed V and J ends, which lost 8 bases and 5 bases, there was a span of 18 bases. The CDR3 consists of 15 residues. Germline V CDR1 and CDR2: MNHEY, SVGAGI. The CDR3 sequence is CASGGRQGLTGELFF. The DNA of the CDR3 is TGTGCCAGCGGGGGGCGGCAGGGCTTGACCGGGGAGCTGTTTTTT.

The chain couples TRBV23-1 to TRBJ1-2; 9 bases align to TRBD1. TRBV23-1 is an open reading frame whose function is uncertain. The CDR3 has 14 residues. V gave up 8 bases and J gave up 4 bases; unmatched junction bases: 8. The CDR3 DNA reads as TGCGCCAGCCTACCAGGACAGGGGAGCTATGGCTACACCTTC. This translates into CASLPGQGSYGYTF.